Included here is one TCR beta chain sequence, with context. These data come from a study of blood T cell repertoires in COVID-19. In the original processing: Reference gene primers were amplified, and this amplification served to estimate nucleated cell counts. Method: immunoSEQ multiplex PCR; TCRdb's copy keeps in-frame clones and lacks some. The V and J calls and clone size come from that table; D and trimming were worked out from the DNA. Found here are roughly 42,000 clones, approximately 90% of them singletons; the top ten hold approximately 10%. Trimming pared 3 bases from V and 1 base from J, leaving 10 bases between. The CDR3 sequence is 15 residues long. Germline-derived CDR1 and CDR2 are LNHNV and YYDKDF (reference sequence).

The rearrangement uses TRBV15 and TRBJ2-1; weak D call: TRBD1 (6 bases). This receptor was taken from a man aged 25 to 45 with active or convalescent COVID-19. The sequenced sample consisted of peripheral blood. CDR3 sequence reads: CATSSHGQSYNEQFF. CDR3 nucleotides: TGTGCCACCAGCAGCCACGGACAGTCCTACAATGAGCAGTTCTTC.